Shown below are 32 T cell receptor beta chains from a single sample sequenced in a study of blood T cell repertoires in COVID-19. TCRdb's copy holds only in-frame clones and misses some; the assay was immunoSEQ multiplex PCR. The sample has 150,000 to 200,000 clones, about 88% seen once; the top ten hold around 2.3%. The sample consisted of PBMCs or T cells enriched from blood (not recorded which). The origin of the receptors is a woman between 40 and 55 years old with acute COVID-19.

The chain recombines TRBV21-1 with TRBJ2-5; the table calls TRBD2, which could not be checked here. TRBV21-1 constitutes a pseudogene. CDR3 size: 16 residues. For the CDR3, the DNA is TGTGCCAGCAGCAACTCGACTAGCGGGAGCGGGGAGACCCAGTACTTC. It specifies CASSNSTSGSGETQYF.

The chain is built from TRBV29-1 and TRBJ2-1; 9 bases match TRBD1. Losses at the gene ends were 4 bases for V and 8 bases for J; bases not matched to a gene: 6. The CDR3 is made up of 13 amino acids. Germline values: CDR1 SQVTM, CDR2 ANQGSEA. In DNA, the CDR3 is TGCAGCGTTGGTGGACAGGGGATGCATGAGCAGTTCTTC. Amino acid sequence: CSVGGQGMHEQFF.

This chain uses TRBV27 with TRBJ1-2; D uncertain. The CDR3 is 15 residues long. Germline lookup yields CDR1 MNHEY and CDR2 SMNVEV (reference sequence). V dropped 3 bases and J dropped 3 bases, with 14 bases sitting between them. The CDR3 DNA sequence: TGTGCCAGCAGTTTTCTTCCGGGTCCGGACTATGGCTACACCTTC. Its translation is CASSFLPGPDYGYTF.

V usage is TRBV19 and J usage is TRBJ1-4; D gene uncertain. Germline V gives CDR1 LNHDA, CDR2 SQIVND (reference sequence). Trimming removed 5 bases at V and 7 bases at J, with 8 bases between. The CDR3 loop spans 12 amino acids. In nucleotides, the CDR3 is TGTGCCAGTAGTTCAGGAGGTGAAAAACTGTTTTTT. Its protein is CASSSGGEKLFF.

The chain carries TRBV18 and TRBJ1-1; tentatively, D is TRBD1 (5 bases). Germline V gene lookup returns CDR1 KGHSH and CDR2 LQKENI. With 3 bases removed from V and 1 base from J, the gap between germline ends came to 9 bases. The CDR3 sequence is 14 residues long. This CDR3 reads CASSPFQGNTEAFF. The DNA of the CDR3 is TGTGCCAGCTCACCTTTTCAGGGGAACACTGAAGCTTTCTTT.

The rearrangement uses TRBV5-4 and TRBJ2-1; 14 bases map to TRBD2. The germline V gene has CDR1 SGHNT and CDR2 YYREEE (reference sequence). This CDR3 has 19 amino acids. Germline trimming cut 6 bases from V and 6 bases from J; bases unmatched to any gene: 17. CDR3 DNA sequence: TGTGCCAGCATCCCGCAGGGACTAGCGGGAGTGAAGTCGGCCAATGAGCAGTTCTTC. Its protein is CASIPQGLAGVKSANEQFF.

The chain has TRBV4-3 and TRBJ1-2; D gene uncertain. The CDR3 contains 13 residues. The germline CDR1 and CDR2 sequences are LGHNA and YSLEER. V was clipped by 0 bases and J by 3 bases, with 5 bases between them. CDR3 protein: CASSQDEDYGYTF. The CDR3 DNA follows: TGCGCCAGCAGCCAAGATGAGGACTATGGCTACACCTTC.

The chain is built from TRBV9 and TRBJ2-1; 10 nucleotides agree with TRBD2. The V gene's germline CDR1 is SGDLS and CDR2 YYNGEE. The J segment lost 2 bases and the V segment lost 4 bases, leaving 6 bases of the junction unmatched. The CDR3 runs to 16 residues. CDR3 residues: CASSRKAGGTYNEQFF. In DNA, the CDR3 is TGTGCCAGCAGCAGAAAAGCGGGAGGGACCTACAATGAGCAGTTCTTC.

The chain is built from TRBV20-1 and TRBJ2-5; TRBD2 agrees at 7 bases. V shed 3 bases and J 5 bases; nucleotides not matched to a gene: 9. Germline CDR1 is DFQATT and CDR2 is SNEGSKA (reference sequence). There are 14 residues in the CDR3. Written as DNA, the CDR3 is TGCAGTGCTAGTATCCGGCGGGAGATGGAGACCCAGTACTTC. Its protein is CSASIRREMETQYF.

J is TRBJ2-3 and V is TRBV4-1; D remains ambiguous. Germline CDR1 reads MGHRA; CDR2 reads YSYEKL. The CDR3 extends over 14 amino acids. The V end was cut by 0 bases, the J end by 0 bases, with 4 bases between. DNA for the CDR3: TGCGCCAGCAGCCAAGAACAGAGCACAGATACGCAGTATTTT. Translating gives CASSQEQSTDTQYF.

This chain links TRBV2 with TRBJ1-5; D is unclear. Between the trimmed V and J ends, which lost 4 bases and 4 bases, there was a span of 17 bases. CDR1 is SNHLY, CDR2 FYNNEI, per germline. This CDR3 has 16 amino acids. Written as DNA, the CDR3 is TGTGCCAGCAGTGGGAGTTCGGGGATGGGTAATCAGCCCCAGCATTTT. It specifies CASSGSSGMGNQPQHF.

This chain joins TRBV6-4 and TRBJ2-1, with 9 bases fitting TRBD2. This CDR3 comprises 13 residues. Germline CDR1 MRHNA, CDR2 SNTAGT. The V and J ends lost 4 bases and 6 bases, in that order; junction bases with no gene match: 1. The CDR3 protein is CASSVSGGNEQFF. The CDR3 DNA is TGTGCCAGCAGTGTTAGCGGGGGCAATGAGCAGTTCTTC.

J is TRBJ1-1 and V is TRBV2, with 8 bases lining up with TRBD1. This CDR3 contains 15 residues. CDR1 SNHLY and CDR2 FYNNEI come from the germline V gene. V lost 6 bases, J lost 0 bases, and 6 bases stayed unmatched. The CDR3 reads CASRARQGMNTEAFF. CDR3 nucleotide sequence: TGTGCCAGCAGGGCCAGACAGGGGATGAACACTGAAGCTTTCTTT.

This CDR3 is CASSPGTDEQYF. The CDR3 bases are TGTGCCAGCAGCCCGGGGACAGACGAGCAGTACTTC. The J gene is TRBJ2-7, the V gene TRBV11-3; TRBD1 matches at 7 bases. The ends lost 5 bases at V and 5 bases at J; junction bases unmatched: 3. CDR3 length: 12 amino acids. Germline CDR1 is SGHNT and CDR2 is YENEEA.

Only a few counts were recorded for this clone. The chain is built from TRBV19 and TRBJ2-5; D might be TRBD2 (8 bases). Trimming removed 5 bases from V and 4 bases from J, with 20 bases in between. The germline V gene encodes CDR1 LNHDA and CDR2 SQIVND (reference sequence). CDR3 length: 16 residues. As DNA, the CDR3 is TGTGCCAGTAGTGCCCTTGGAGCGGGGGACAGAGAGACCCAGTACTTC. It yields the protein CASSALGAGDRETQYF.

The chain recombines TRBV11-2 with TRBJ2-1, with D perhaps TRBD2 (6 bases). The CDR3 runs to 16 residues. V shed 1 base and J shed 5 bases, with 15 bases lying between them. Germline V lookup: CDR1 SGHAT, CDR2 FQNNGV. The CDR3 region has the DNA TGTGCCAGCAGCTTAGGAGCTAGCGCATCCAACAATGAGCAGTTCTTC. Amino acids: CASSLGASASNNEQFF. Full variable domain (outside the CDR3, taken from reference TRBV11-2 and TRBJ2-1): EAGVAQSPRYKIIEKRQSVAFWCNPISGHATLYWYQQILGQGPKLLIQFQNNGVVDDSQLPKDRFSAERLKGVDSTLKIQPAKLEDSAVYLCASSLGASASNNEQFFGPGTRLTVL.

The V and J genes are TRBV7-9 and TRBJ1-4, with D possibly being TRBD1 (6 bases). CDR3 length: 16 amino acids. Deletions cut 5 bases from V and 3 bases from J, with 16 bases between. Germline V gene data show CDR1 as SEHNR and CDR2 as FQNEAQ (reference sequence). The CDR3 region has the DNA TGTGCCAGCAGCGCCAGCACAGGGCTGGCTAATGAAAAACTGTTTTTT. Translating it yields CASSASTGLANEKLFF.

This sequence joins TRBV4-3 and TRBJ2-5; D remains unclear. The V end lost 1 base, the J end lost 2 bases, and 17 bases lay between the germline ends. This CDR3 region has 17 residues. In germline, CDR1 is LGHNA, CDR2 YSLEER. The CDR3 bases are TGCGCCAGCAGCCAAGGACTGATAGGCGCCGAACAAGAGACCCAGTACTTC. Protein product: CASSQGLIGAEQETQYF.

V gene TRBV27 combines with J gene TRBJ1-2, with D maybe TRBD1 (5 bases). Germline V gene lookup returns CDR1 MNHEY and CDR2 SMNVEV (reference sequence). CDR3 length: 17 residues. The germline V and J ends were trimmed by 2 bases and 4 bases, with 20 bases remaining between them. The CDR3 nucleotides read TGTGCCAGCAGTTTACAGTGGGTGGGGCAGCCACTCTATGGCTACACCTTC. Translated: CASSLQWVGQPLYGYTF.

This rearrangement joins TRBV11-1 to TRBJ2-2, with 9 bases fitting TRBD1. V lost 6 bases to trimming and J lost 4 bases; unmatched junction nucleotides: 6. Germline CDR1 SGHAT, CDR2 FQDESV (reference sequence). The CDR3 extends over 15 amino acids. CDR3 sequence (DNA): TGTGCCAGCAGAACCGGGACAGGGATCACCGGGGAGCTGTTTTTT. Residues: CASRTGTGITGELFF.

The chain recombines TRBV6-5 with TRBJ2-7; 14 nucleotides match TRBD2. The CDR3 runs to 14 residues. From germline, CDR1 is MNHEY and CDR2 SVGAGI. Unmatched junction bases numbered 5, after V lost 6 bases and J lost 7 bases. In nucleotides, the CDR3 is TGTGCCAGCAGCAAGACTAGCGGGAGGGGTGAGCAGTACTTC. The encoded protein is CASSKTSGRGEQYF.

The gene calls are TRBV28 and TRBJ1-6; weak D call: TRBD1 (5 bases). Looked up from germline, CDR1 is MDHEN and CDR2 is SYDVKM. This CDR3 is built from 15 residues. Trimming left V 6 bases short and J 4 bases short, with 13 bases between. In nucleotides, the CDR3 is TGTGCCAGCAGAACCCGACAGAATTATAATTCACCCCTCCACTTT. Translating gives CASRTRQNYNSPLHF.

The CDR3 protein is CASETGVSNQPQHF. CDR3 DNA sequence: TGTGCCAGCGAAACAGGGGTTAGCAATCAGCCCCAGCATTTT. The rearrangement links TRBV2 to TRBJ1-5; 7 positions agree with TRBD1. CDR3 length: 14 residues. Germline CDR1 is SNHLY and CDR2 is FYNNEI. The V gene end was trimmed by 8 bases and the J gene end by 0 bases; junction bases not matched to a gene: 4.

The chain combines TRBV6-6 with TRBJ2-5, with 9 bases fitting TRBD2. The CDR3 is 19 residues long. The V gene end was trimmed by 5 bases and the J gene end by 5 bases; junction bases not matched to a gene: 21. Germline V gene sequence: CDR1 MNHNY, CDR2 SVGAGI (reference sequence). The CDR3 DNA follows: TGTGCCAGCAGTCCCCGGACGCCGGGACTAGCAGGCTCGGGGGAGACCCAGTACTTC. Translated: CASSPRTPGLAGSGETQYF.

This chain links TRBV4-3 with TRBJ2-3; 8 nucleotides match TRBD1. The junction had 7 bases not matched to a gene; V was cut back by 1 base and J by 4 bases. Germline assignment: CDR1 LGHNA and CDR2 YSLEER. The CDR3 is made up of 16 amino acids. CDR3 coding DNA: TGCGCCAGCAGCCAAGTTACGGACAGGGTCCCAGATACGCAGTATTTT. Translated: CASSQVTDRVPDTQYF.

This chain links TRBV25-1 with TRBJ1-3; 7 bases agree with TRBD1. This CDR3 has 15 amino acids. Trimming cost V 0 bases and J 2 bases; bases outside gene matches: 1. Germline V lookup: CDR1 MGHDK, CDR2 SYGVNS. The CDR3 DNA is TGTGCCAGCAGTGAATACGGGACAGCTGGAAACACCATATATTTT. Translation: CASSEYGTAGNTIYF.

The V and J genes are TRBV7-2 and TRBJ1-1; D is ambiguous. The CDR3 has 13 residues. V was trimmed by 1 base and J by 5 bases, leaving 8 bases between them. Germline CDR1 reads SGHTA; CDR2 reads FQGNSA. The CDR3 region has the DNA TGTGCCAGCAGCTTAGGACTGTCTACTGAAGCTTTCTTT. This sequence encodes CASSLGLSTEAFF. The full variable domain, its missing parts supplied by reference TRBV7-2 and TRBJ1-1, is GAGVSQSPSNKVTEKGKDVELRCDPISGHTALYWYRQSLGQGLEFLIYFQGNSAPDKSGLPSDRFSAERTGGSVSTLTIQRTQQEDSAVYLCASSLGLSTEAFFGQGTRLTVV.

This chain joins TRBV27 and TRBJ1-2, with unresolved D. Germline lookup yields CDR1 MNHEY and CDR2 SMNVEV (reference sequence). This CDR3 spans 15 amino acids. V dropped 5 bases and J dropped 0 bases, with 13 bases sitting between them. Here the CDR3 reads CASSDSPPTNYGYTF. CDR3 bases: TGTGCCAGCAGTGACTCCCCTCCCACTAACTATGGCTACACCTTC.

The V call is TRBV11-1, the J call TRBJ2-7; maybe TRBD2 (5 bases). Germline CDR1 and CDR2: SGHAT and FQDESV (reference sequence). The CDR3 consists of 15 residues. V lost 5 bases and J lost 6, with 20 bases in between. The DNA for the CDR3 is TGTGCCAGCAGCGCAACCGGTACCCGGGGTGTCGAGCAGTACTTC. Its protein is CASSATGTRGVEQYF.

This rearrangement joins TRBV4-3 to TRBJ2-1, with TRBD2 matching 10 bases. Trimming took 0 bases from V and 5 from J; bases not matched to a gene: 10. The CDR3 consists of 18 residues. Germline CDR1 and CDR2: LGHNA and YSLEER. The CDR3 sequence is CASSQDWASGSNHNEQFF. The CDR3, as DNA: TGCGCCAGCAGCCAAGACTGGGCTAGCGGGAGTAACCACAATGAGCAGTTCTTC.

This clone came up once. This chain uses TRBV28 with TRBJ2-1, with 14 bases lining up with TRBD2. The germline CDR1 and CDR2 sequences are MDHEN and SYDVKM. Trimming at V came to 3 bases and at J to 8 bases, leaving 18 bases not matched to a gene. The CDR3 extends over 20 amino acids. CDR3 DNA sequence: TGTGCCAGCAGTTTCTTCCGACAGGACCGGACTAGCGGGGGGACCGATGAGCAGTTCTTC. Its translation: CASSFFRQDRTSGGTDEQFF.

The chain uses TRBV28 and TRBJ2-5, with D tentatively TRBD1 (6 bases). Germline values: CDR1 MDHEN, CDR2 SYDVKM. V was clipped by 4 bases and J by 0 bases, with 12 bases between them. This CDR3 region has 15 residues. CDR3 sequence reads: CASSYRAGDQETQYF. CDR3 DNA sequence: TGTGCCAGCAGTTACAGGGCCGGGGACCAAGAGACCCAGTACTTC. The full variable domain, rest sourced from reference TRBV28 and TRBJ2-5, is DVKVTQSSRYLVKRTGEKVFLECVQDMDHENMFWYRQDPGLGLRLIYFSYDVKMKEKGDIPEGYSVSREKKERFSLILESASTNQTSMYLCASSYRAGDQETQYFGPGTRLLVL.